This T cell receptor beta chain was identified during a study of T cells in Graves' hyperthyroidism and ophthalmopathy. This CDR3 is 14 amino acids long. Germline CDR1 and CDR2: KGHSH and LQKENI. Deletions cut 0 bases from V and 1 base from J, with 3 bases between. This clonotype was detected ten times or more. Amplification yielded TCR beta CDR3 regions, with RNA transcripts as the source. The TCR CDR3 was amplified in a first-round RT-PCR using the HTBI primer set. Using its own MiXCR run on the multiplex PCR reads, TCRdb lists one record per CDR3 protein. Counted here are 620,000 or so distinct CDR3 sequences, about 14% occurring once; the ten biggest clones make up roughly an eighth.

The source material was blood. This sequence was found in a woman between 50 and 59 years old with Graves' ophthalmopathy. The chain recombines TRBV18 with TRBJ2-2; D not resolved. The CDR3 DNA is TGTGCCAGCTCACCACCGAAGAACACCGGGGAGCTGTTTTTT. Amino acid sequence: CASSPPKNTGELFF.